These 19 T cell receptor beta chains came from one sample sequenced in a study of Ad26.COV2.S vaccination and SARS-CoV-2 variants. Here immunoSEQ multiplex PCR was the method, and the copy in TCRdb shows in-frame clones only, minus some. The top ten hold 9.5% to 15% of the sample, which has 500,000 or so clones, around 90% seen once. The treatment is: around 19 received Ad26.COV2.S at low or high dose, single or two shots; a few received placebo; per-sample allocation not given. Sampling was performed 63 days after the first vaccine or placebo injection. Sample: peripheral blood, taken in a trial of Ad26.COV2.S vaccine versus placebo. Receptors originate from a person between 18 and 60 years old who received the Ad26.COV2.S COVID-19 vaccine or a placebo.

The rearrangement joins TRBV7-2 to TRBJ1-4; 9 bases agree with TRBD1. The CDR3 loop spans 15 amino acids. Germline CDR1 and CDR2: SGHTA and FQGNSA. V was pared by 5 bases and J by 5 bases, with 6 bases of the junction left unmatched. CDR3 sequence: CASSPEGQGNEKLFF. The CDR3 nucleotides read TGTGCCAGCAGCCCCGAAGGACAGGGGAATGAAAAACTGTTTTTT.

V usage is TRBV9 and J usage is TRBJ1-3; 7 nucleotides align to TRBD1. CDR3 length equals 14 residues. CDR1 SGDLS and CDR2 YYNGEE come from the germline V gene. J lost 4 bases, V lost 0 bases, and 1 base had no gene match. The CDR3 protein is CASSVEDRGNTIYF. The CDR3 DNA reads TGTGCCAGCAGCGTAGAGGACAGGGGAAACACCATATATTTT. The full variable domain, with the rest looked up from reference TRBV9 and TRBJ1-3, is DSGVTQTPKHLITATGQRVTLRCSPRSGDLSVYWYQQSLDQGLQFLIQYYNGEERAKGNILERFSAQQFPDLHSELNLSSLELGDSALYFCASSVEDRGNTIYFGEGSWLTVV.

In its sample, this clone was seen a few times. Within the sample, other DNA sequences also encode this same CDR3. The chain recombines TRBV29-1 with TRBJ2-5; D possibly matches TRBD1 or TRBD2 (5 bases each). The V gene's germline CDR1 is SQVTM and CDR2 ANQGSEA. This CDR3 spans 10 amino acids. V was clipped by 4 bases and J by 5 bases, with 5 bases between them. CDR3 protein: CSVGGETQYF. The CDR3 DNA sequence: TGCAGCGTTGGGGGGGAGACCCAGTACTTC. The full variable domain, completed using reference TRBV29-1 and TRBJ2-5, is SAVISQKPSRDICQRGTSLTIQCQVDSQVTMMFWYRQQPGQSLTLIATANQGSEATYESGFVIDKFPISRPNLTFSTLTVSNMSPEDSSIYLCSVGGETQYFGPGTRLLVL.

The chain recombines TRBV7-9 with TRBJ1-2, with D possibly being TRBD1 (6 bases). There are 15 residues in the CDR3. Germline V lookup: CDR1 SEHNR, CDR2 FQNEAQ (reference sequence). The V gene lost 4 bases and the J gene lost 4 bases, with 16 bases spanning the gap. The CDR3 loop reads CASSSPGGGIYGYTF. DNA of the CDR3: TGTGCCAGCAGCTCCCCGGGGGGCGGTATCTATGGCTACACCTTC.

The CDR3 nucleotides are TGTGCCAGCAGCATCTCCGGGAATATAAGGGATGAGCAGTTCTTC. It specifies CASSISGNIRDEQFF. The chain couples TRBV9 to TRBJ2-1, with a weak D call TRBD2 (5 bases). Looked up from germline, CDR1 is SGDLS and CDR2 is YYNGEE. This CDR3 is 15 amino acids long. V lost 4 bases and J 8 bases, leaving 19 bases between the germline ends.

This chain joins TRBV6-6 and TRBJ2-7; no clear D gene. Germline V CDR1 and CDR2: MNHNY, SVGAGI (reference sequence). The CDR3 totals 15 residues. Between the trimmed V and J ends, which lost 0 bases and 7 bases, there was a span of 16 bases. CDR3 loop: CASSYSAAIPGEQYF. The CDR3, as DNA: TGTGCCAGCAGTTACTCGGCGGCCATCCCAGGTGAGCAGTACTTC.

The chain has TRBV10-3 and TRBJ1-2; no clear D gene. In germline, CDR1 is ENHRY, CDR2 SYGVKD. CDR3 length equals 13 residues. Trimming left V 8 bases short and J 2 bases short, with 12 bases between. Here the CDR3 reads CAIVSGGNYGYTF. The CDR3 nucleotides are TGTGCCATCGTGTCGGGAGGCAACTATGGCTACACCTTC.

This clone came up a few times. The V and J genes are TRBV24-1 and TRBJ1-2; 8 bases are shared with TRBD1. CDR1 is KGHDR, CDR2 SFDVKD, per germline. This CDR3 is built from 14 residues. V shed 3 bases, J shed 7 bases, and the junction held 6 bases outside the gene matches. DNA of the CDR3: TGTGCCACCAGTGATCCGGGACAGGACCTTGGCTACACCTTC. Translation gives CATSDPGQDLGYTF.

In nucleotides, the CDR3 is TGCGCCAGCAGCCACTCCTCCCCGGGACAGGGGTCCTACGAGCAGTACTTC. Protein product: CASSHSSPGQGSYEQYF. The chain recombines TRBV4-3 with TRBJ2-7; 10 bases align to TRBD1. This CDR3 is 17 amino acids long. V was pared by 3 bases and J by 1 base, with 9 bases of the junction left unmatched. CDR1 and CDR2 from the germline V gene are LGHNA and YSLEER.

V and J are TRBV6-4 and TRBJ2-6; 15 nucleotides align to TRBD2. With 5 bases clipped from V and 2 bases from J, the junction kept 10 bases outside the gene matches. CDR3 length: 20 amino acids. Germline V gene lookup returns CDR1 MRHNA and CDR2 SNTAGT. The CDR3 sequence is CASSPTLGLAGGPGANVLTF. In nucleotides, the CDR3 is TGTGCCAGCAGTCCGACCCTTGGACTAGCGGGAGGGCCTGGGGCCAACGTCCTGACTTTC.

The genes are TRBV7-9 and TRBJ2-6; TRBD2 matches at 8 bases. The trim removed 5 bases at V and 4 bases at J, leaving 7 bases unmatched. This CDR3 is 16 amino acids long. The germline gives CDR1 SEHNR, CDR2 FQNEAQ (reference sequence). CDR3 DNA sequence: TGTGCCAGCAGCCCTCGGGGGGGTGAAGGGGCCAACGTCCTGACTTTC. Its translation is CASSPRGGEGANVLTF.

The chain carries TRBV13 and TRBJ2-7, with 8 bases aligning to TRBD1. Germline assignment: CDR1 PRHDT and CDR2 FYEKMQ (reference sequence). J gave up 4 bases and V 6 bases, and 14 bases lay outside the gene matches. This CDR3 spans 16 amino acids. CDR3: CASSSVVGRGRYEQYF. Written as DNA, the CDR3 is TGTGCCAGCAGTTCCGTAGTCGGCAGGGGGCGGTACGAGCAGTACTTC.

The V gene is TRBV5-1, the J gene TRBJ2-4, with D unclear. The germline CDR1 and CDR2 sequences are SGHRS and YFSETQ. CDR3 length equals 16 residues. V lost 0 bases and J lost 0, with 10 bases in between. The CDR3 here is CASSLGTNIAKNIQYF. Here the CDR3 DNA reads TGCGCCAGCAGCTTGGGAACGAACATAGCCAAAAACATTCAGTACTTC. Full variable domain (rest looked up from reference TRBV5-1 and TRBJ2-4): KAGVTQTPRYLIKTRGQQVTLSCSPISGHRSVSWYQQTPGQGLQFLFEYFSETQRNKGNFPGRFSGRQFSNSRSEMNVSTLELGDSALYLCASSLGTNIAKNIQYFGAGTRLSVL.

The chain is built from TRBV6-5 and TRBJ2-7, with TRBD1 matching over 7 bases. Per germline, CDR1 MNHEY and CDR2 SVGAGI. The J segment lost 1 base and the V segment lost 6 bases, leaving 6 bases of the junction unmatched. The CDR3 extends over 14 amino acids. The chain's CDR3 is CASRLSGGSYEQYF. CDR3 bases: TGTGCCAGCAGACTCTCAGGGGGATCCTACGAGCAGTACTTC.

DNA of the CDR3: TGTGCCAGCCACAGGGGCGTCTATGGCTACACCTTC. The encoded protein is CASHRGVYGYTF. The chain carries TRBV28 and TRBJ1-2; TRBD1 agrees at 7 bases. Germline-derived CDR1 and CDR2 are MDHEN and SYDVKM. The CDR3 runs 12 residues. J lost 4 bases, V lost 8 bases, and 4 bases had no gene match.

The genes are TRBV4-3 and TRBJ2-3, with no clear D. This CDR3 region has 13 residues. From germline, CDR1 is LGHNA and CDR2 YSLEER. Trimming removed 5 bases at V and 1 base at J, with 7 bases between. CDR3 in amino acids: CASSLRGTDTQYF. The DNA of the CDR3 is TGCGCCAGCAGCTTAAGGGGCACAGATACGCAGTATTTT.

The rearrangement joins TRBV7-8 to TRBJ2-1; either TRBD1 or TRBD2 may fit D (6 bases each). The V end lost 1 base, the J end lost 4 bases, and 11 bases lay between the germline ends. In germline, CDR1 is SGHVS, CDR2 FQNEAQ. This CDR3 region has 15 residues. CDR3 in DNA: TGTGCCAGCAGCTTAGTGCGGAGGGGGTACAATGAGCAGTTCTTC. Its protein product is CASSLVRRGYNEQFF.

V is TRBV12-3 or TRBV12-4 and J is TRBJ1-2, with unresolved D. Trimming took off 9 bases at V and 3 bases at J, with 11 bases between the two ends. This CDR3 is 12 amino acids long. The CDR3 nucleotides read TGTGCCAGTGAAGTCGCGTACTATGGCTACACCTTC. Translating it yields CASEVAYYGYTF.

The chain joins TRBV27 to TRBJ1-5; unclear D gene. This CDR3 spans 18 amino acids. Trimming stripped 4 bases from V and 5 bases from J, with 24 bases between. Germline CDR1 MNHEY, CDR2 SMNVEV (reference sequence). Here the CDR3 DNA reads TGTGCCAGCAGTTCCATAATACACCATCTGACCGGGGATCAGCCCCAGCATTTT. Residues: CASSSIIHHLTGDQPQHF.